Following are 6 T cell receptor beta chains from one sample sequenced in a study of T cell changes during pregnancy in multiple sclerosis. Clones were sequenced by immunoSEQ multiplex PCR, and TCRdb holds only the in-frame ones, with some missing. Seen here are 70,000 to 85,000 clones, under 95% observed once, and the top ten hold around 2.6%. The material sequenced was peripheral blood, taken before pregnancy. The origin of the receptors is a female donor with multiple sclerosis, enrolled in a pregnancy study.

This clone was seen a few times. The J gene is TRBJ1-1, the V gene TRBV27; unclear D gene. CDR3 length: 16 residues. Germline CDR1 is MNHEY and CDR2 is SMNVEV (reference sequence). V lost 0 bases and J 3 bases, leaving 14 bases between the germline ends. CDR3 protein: CASSLSRVIEDTEAFF. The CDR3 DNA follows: TGTGCCAGCAGTTTATCGAGGGTCATAGAGGACACTGAAGCTTTCTTT.

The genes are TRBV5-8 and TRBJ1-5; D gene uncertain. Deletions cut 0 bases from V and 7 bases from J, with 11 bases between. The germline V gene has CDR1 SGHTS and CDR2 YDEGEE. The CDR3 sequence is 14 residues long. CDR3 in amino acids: CASSLGGGRQPQHF. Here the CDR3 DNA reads TGTGCCAGCAGCTTGGGAGGAGGTAGGCAGCCCCAGCATTTT.

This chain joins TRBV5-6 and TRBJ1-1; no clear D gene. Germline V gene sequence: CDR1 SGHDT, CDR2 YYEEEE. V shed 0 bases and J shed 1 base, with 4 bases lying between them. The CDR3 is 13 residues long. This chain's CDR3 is CASSLAGNTEAFF. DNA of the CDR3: TGTGCCAGCAGCTTGGCGGGGAACACTGAAGCTTTCTTT.

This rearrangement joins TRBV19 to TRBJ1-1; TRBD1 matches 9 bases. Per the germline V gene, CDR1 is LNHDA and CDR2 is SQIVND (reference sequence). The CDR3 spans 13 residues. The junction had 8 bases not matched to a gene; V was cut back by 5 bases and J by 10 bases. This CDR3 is CASSPGTGIGAFF. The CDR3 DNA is TGTGCCAGTAGTCCGGGGACAGGGATCGGAGCTTTCTTT.

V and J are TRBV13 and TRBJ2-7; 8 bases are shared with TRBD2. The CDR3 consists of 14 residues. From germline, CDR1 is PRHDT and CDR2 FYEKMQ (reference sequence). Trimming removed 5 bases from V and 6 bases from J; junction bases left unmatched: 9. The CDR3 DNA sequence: TGTGCCAGCAGCCAAGGGCGACTAGCGAGCGAGCAGTACTTC. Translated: CASSQGRLASEQYF. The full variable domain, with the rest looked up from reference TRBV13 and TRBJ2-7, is AAGVIQSPRHLIKEKRETATLKCYPIPRHDTVYWYQQGPGQDPQFLISFYEKMQSDKGSIPDRFSAQQFSDYHSELNMSSLELGDSALYFCASSQGRLASEQYFGPGTRLTVT.

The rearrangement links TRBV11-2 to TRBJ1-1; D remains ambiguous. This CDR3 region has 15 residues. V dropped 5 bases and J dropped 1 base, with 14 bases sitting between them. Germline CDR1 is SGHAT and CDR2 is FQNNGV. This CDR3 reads CASSRFGIQNTEAFF. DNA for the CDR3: TGTGCCAGCAGCCGGTTCGGGATACAGAACACTGAAGCTTTCTTT.